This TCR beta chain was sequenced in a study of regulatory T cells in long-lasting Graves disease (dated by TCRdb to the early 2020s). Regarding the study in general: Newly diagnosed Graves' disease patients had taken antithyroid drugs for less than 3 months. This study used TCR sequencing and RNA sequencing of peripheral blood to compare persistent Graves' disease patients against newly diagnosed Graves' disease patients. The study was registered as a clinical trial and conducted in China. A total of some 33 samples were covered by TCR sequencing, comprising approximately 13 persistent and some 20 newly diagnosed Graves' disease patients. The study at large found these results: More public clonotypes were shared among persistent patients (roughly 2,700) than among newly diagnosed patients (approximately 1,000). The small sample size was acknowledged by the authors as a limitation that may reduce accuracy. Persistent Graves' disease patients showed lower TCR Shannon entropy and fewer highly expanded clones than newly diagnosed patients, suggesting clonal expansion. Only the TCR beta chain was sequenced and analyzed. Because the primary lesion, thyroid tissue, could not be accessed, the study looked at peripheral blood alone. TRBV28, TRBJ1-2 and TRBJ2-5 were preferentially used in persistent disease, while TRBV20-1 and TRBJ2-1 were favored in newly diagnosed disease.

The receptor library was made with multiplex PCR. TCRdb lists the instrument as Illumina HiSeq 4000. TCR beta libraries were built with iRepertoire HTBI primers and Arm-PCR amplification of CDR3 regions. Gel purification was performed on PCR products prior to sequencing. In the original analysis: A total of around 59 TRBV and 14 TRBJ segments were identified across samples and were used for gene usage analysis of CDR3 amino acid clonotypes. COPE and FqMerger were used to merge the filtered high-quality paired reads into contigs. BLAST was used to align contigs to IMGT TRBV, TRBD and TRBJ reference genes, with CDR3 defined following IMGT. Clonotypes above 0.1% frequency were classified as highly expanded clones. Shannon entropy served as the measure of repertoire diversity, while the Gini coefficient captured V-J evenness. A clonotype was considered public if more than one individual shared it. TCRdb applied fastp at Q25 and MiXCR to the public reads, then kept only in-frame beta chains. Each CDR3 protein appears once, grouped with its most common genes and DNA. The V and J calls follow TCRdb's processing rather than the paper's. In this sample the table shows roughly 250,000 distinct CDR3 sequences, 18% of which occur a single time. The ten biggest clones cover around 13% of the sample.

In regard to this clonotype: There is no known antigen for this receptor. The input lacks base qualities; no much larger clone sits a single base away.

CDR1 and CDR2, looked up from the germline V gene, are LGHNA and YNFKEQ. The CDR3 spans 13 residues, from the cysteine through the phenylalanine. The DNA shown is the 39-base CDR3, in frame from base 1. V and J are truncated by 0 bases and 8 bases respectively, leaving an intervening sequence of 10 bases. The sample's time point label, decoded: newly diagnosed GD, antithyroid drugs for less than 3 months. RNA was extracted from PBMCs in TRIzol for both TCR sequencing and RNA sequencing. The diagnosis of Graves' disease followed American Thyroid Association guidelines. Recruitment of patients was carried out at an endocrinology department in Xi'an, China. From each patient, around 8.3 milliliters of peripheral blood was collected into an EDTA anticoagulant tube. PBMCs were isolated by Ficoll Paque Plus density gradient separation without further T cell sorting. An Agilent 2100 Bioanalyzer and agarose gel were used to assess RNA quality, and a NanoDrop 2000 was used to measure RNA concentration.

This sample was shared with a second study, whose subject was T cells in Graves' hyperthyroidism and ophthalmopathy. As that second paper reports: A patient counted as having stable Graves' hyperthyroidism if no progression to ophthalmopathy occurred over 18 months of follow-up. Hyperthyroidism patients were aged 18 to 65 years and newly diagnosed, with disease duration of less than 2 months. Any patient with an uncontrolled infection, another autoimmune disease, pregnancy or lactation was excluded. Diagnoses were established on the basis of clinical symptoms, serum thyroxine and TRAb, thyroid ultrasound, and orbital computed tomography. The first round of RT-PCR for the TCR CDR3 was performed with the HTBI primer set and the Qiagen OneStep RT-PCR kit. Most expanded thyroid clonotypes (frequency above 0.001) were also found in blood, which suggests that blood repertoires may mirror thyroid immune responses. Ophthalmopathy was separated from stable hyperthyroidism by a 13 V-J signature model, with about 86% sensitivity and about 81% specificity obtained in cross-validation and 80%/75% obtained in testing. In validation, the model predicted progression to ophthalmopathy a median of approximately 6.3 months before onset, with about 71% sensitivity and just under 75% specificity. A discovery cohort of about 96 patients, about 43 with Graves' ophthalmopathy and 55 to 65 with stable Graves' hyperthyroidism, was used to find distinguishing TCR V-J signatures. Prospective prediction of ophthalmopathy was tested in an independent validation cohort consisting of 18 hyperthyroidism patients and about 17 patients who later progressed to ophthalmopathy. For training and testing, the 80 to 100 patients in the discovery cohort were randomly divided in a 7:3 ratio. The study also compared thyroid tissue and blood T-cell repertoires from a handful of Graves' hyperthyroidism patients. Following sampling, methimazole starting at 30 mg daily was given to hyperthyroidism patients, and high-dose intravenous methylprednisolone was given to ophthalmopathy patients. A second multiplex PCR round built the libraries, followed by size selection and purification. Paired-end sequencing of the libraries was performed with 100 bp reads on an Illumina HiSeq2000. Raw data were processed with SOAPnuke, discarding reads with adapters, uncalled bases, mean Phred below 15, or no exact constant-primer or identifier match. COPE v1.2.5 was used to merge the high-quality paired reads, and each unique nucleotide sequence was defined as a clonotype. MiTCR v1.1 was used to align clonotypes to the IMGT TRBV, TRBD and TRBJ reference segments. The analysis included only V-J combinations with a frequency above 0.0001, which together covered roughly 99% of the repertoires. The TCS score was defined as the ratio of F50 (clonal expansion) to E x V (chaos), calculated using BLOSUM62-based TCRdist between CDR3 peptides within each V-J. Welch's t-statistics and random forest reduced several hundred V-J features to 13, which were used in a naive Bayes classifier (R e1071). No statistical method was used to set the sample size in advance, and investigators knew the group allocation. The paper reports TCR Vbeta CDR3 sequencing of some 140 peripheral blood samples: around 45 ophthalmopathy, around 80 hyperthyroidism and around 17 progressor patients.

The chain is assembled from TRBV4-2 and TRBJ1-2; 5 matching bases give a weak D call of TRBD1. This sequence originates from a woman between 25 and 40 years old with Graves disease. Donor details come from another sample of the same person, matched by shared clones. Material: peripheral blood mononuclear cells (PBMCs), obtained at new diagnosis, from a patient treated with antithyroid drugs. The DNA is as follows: TGTGCCAGCAGCCAAGATAGGCGGGGGGGCTACACCTTC. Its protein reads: CASSQDRRGGYTF.